The 25 T cell receptor beta chains listed next were all sequenced from one sample in a study of T cells in localized non-small cell lung cancer. Here immunoSEQ multiplex PCR was the method, and the copy in TCRdb shows in-frame clones only, minus some. The table shows about 47,000 clones, with roughly 86% occurring only once. Sequences were derived from PBMCs, sampled before any cancer treatment. Source of these receptors: a man aged 40 to 70 with stage II lung adenocarcinoma.

V and J are TRBV4-2 and TRBJ1-4; D is uncertain. Per the germline V gene, CDR1 is LGHNA and CDR2 is YNFKEQ. The CDR3 loop spans 14 amino acids. V shed 0 bases and J shed 3 bases, with 5 bases lying between them. The CDR3 is CASSQEQSNEKLFF. CDR3 sequence (DNA): TGTGCCAGCAGCCAAGAACAGTCTAATGAAAAACTGTTTTTT.

The chain recombines TRBV28 with TRBJ2-5; 9 positions match TRBD1. Germline CDR1 and CDR2: MDHEN and SYDVKM. The V segment lost 4 bases and the J segment 4 bases; nucleotides outside the gene matches: 10. This CDR3 is 16 amino acids long. As DNA, the CDR3 is TGTGCCAGCAGTTCCTCCAGTGGACAGGGGAGAGAGACCCAGTACTTC. It is translated as CASSSSSGQGRETQYF.

V is TRBV2 and J is TRBJ1-5; the D is unclear. The CDR3 is 13 residues long. V was pared by 1 base and J by 5 bases, with 6 bases between. Germline V lookup: CDR1 SNHLY, CDR2 FYNNEI. CDR3 sequence reads: CASSEVRDQPQHF. The CDR3 DNA reads as TGTGCCAGCAGTGAAGTTAGAGATCAGCCCCAGCATTTT.

V is TRBV6-5 and J is TRBJ2-2; 9 positions match TRBD1. This CDR3 has 16 residues. From germline, CDR1 is MNHEY and CDR2 SVGAGI. V lost 0 bases to trimming and J lost 6 bases; unmatched junction nucleotides: 5. CDR3 loop: CASSYSDRGSPGELFF. The CDR3, as DNA: TGTGCCAGCAGTTACTCGGACAGGGGAAGCCCCGGGGAGCTGTTTTTT.

The rearrangement joins TRBV4-1 to TRBJ2-6; no clear D. The CDR3 sequence is 16 residues long. The V end was cut by 0 bases, the J end by 1 base, with 7 bases between. Germline assignment: CDR1 MGHRA and CDR2 YSYEKL. The CDR3 DNA reads as TGCGCCAGCAGCCAAGAGCAAACTTCTGGGGCCAACGTCCTGACTTTC. Its protein is CASSQEQTSGANVLTF.

The rearrangement joins TRBV4-2 to TRBJ2-1, with 13 bases that match TRBD2. There are 14 residues in the CDR3. J was trimmed by 10 bases and V by 8 bases; bases with no gene match: 8. The germline V gene encodes CDR1 LGHNA and CDR2 YNFKEQ. CDR3 DNA sequence: TGTGCCAGCGAGGTACTAGCGGGGGGGCGCGAGCAGTTCTTC. Its protein is CASEVLAGGREQFF.

The J gene is TRBJ2-1, the V gene TRBV6-1; D uncertain. V was pared by 7 bases and J by 6 bases, with 13 bases between. The CDR3 has 13 residues. The germline CDR1 and CDR2 sequences are MNHNS and SASEGT. The CDR3 protein is CASKGHNTNEQFF. In DNA, the CDR3 is TGTGCCAGCAAGGGTCACAATACCAATGAGCAGTTCTTC.

This clone was seen only once. The CDR3 spells CASSLNRVDQPQHF. As DNA, the CDR3 is TGTGCCAGCAGCTTGAACAGGGTGGACCAGCCCCAGCATTTT. The V call is TRBV13, the J call TRBJ1-5; the D gene is possibly TRBD1 (6 bases). Trimming removed 3 bases from V and 7 bases from J, with 13 bases in between. Germline V gives CDR1 PRHDT, CDR2 FYEKMQ (reference sequence). The CDR3 is made up of 14 amino acids.

The chain combines TRBV7-8 with TRBJ2-1, with D perhaps matching TRBD1 or TRBD2 (6 bases each). The ends were cut back, 5 bases at V and 10 bases at J, with 18 bases in the middle. This CDR3 spans 14 amino acids. Germline V gene sequence: CDR1 SGHVS, CDR2 FQNEAQ. The CDR3 bases are TGTGCCAGCAGCCATGGAGTTGAGGGGGGCGAGCAGTTCTTC. Its translation is CASSHGVEGGEQFF.

The rearrangement links TRBV4-1 to TRBJ1-6; TRBD1 matches 8 bases. Germline V gene lookup returns CDR1 MGHRA and CDR2 YSYEKL. The length of the CDR3 is 15 residues. The junction had 4 bases not matched to a gene; V was cut back by 0 bases and J by 9 bases. CDR3: CASSQEGRGPSPLHF. The CDR3 coding sequence is TGCGCCAGCAGCCAAGAAGGCAGGGGGCCTTCACCCCTCCACTTT.

This clone was seen once. This chain links TRBV11-2 with TRBJ2-1; no firm D call. This CDR3 has 11 residues. Germline CDR1 SGHAT, CDR2 FQNNGV. Trimming cost V 5 bases and J 7 bases, with 6 bases left between them. CDR3 amino acids: CASSTRNEQFF. The CDR3 nucleotides are TGTGCCAGCAGCACCCGGAATGAGCAGTTCTTC.

The genes are TRBV7-8 and TRBJ1-6, with TRBD1 as a possible D gene (5 bases). Germline V gene sequence: CDR1 SGHVS, CDR2 FQNEAQ. V dropped 4 bases and J dropped 5 bases, with 15 bases sitting between them. This CDR3 contains 16 residues. CDR3 coding DNA: TGTGCCAGCAGCTCCCTCGACAGAAAGAATAATTCACCCCTCCACTTT. Encoded protein: CASSSLDRKNNSPLHF.

This clone was observed a handful of times. J is TRBJ1-1 and V is TRBV29-1, with D possibly TRBD1 on 5 matching bases. CDR3 length equals 12 residues. Trimming stripped 4 bases from V and 6 bases from J, with 12 bases between. Germline V CDR1 and CDR2: SQVTM, ANQGSEA. CDR3 sequence (DNA): TGCAGCGTTGGTCGGGGCAGGGCTGAAGCTTTCTTT. It yields the protein CSVGRGRAEAFF.

The chain uses TRBV6-1 and TRBJ2-1; the match to TRBD2 covers 9 bases. The junction had 4 bases not matched to a gene; V was cut back by 9 bases and J by 4 bases. The CDR3 length is 13 residues. The germline V gene encodes CDR1 MNHNS and CDR2 SASEGT. CDR3 DNA sequence: TGTGCCAGTCATAGCGGGGGATACAATGAGCAGTTCTTC. Encoded protein: CASHSGGYNEQFF.

The chain joins TRBV7-6 to TRBJ1-5; no clear D. Trimming took 1 base from V and 1 from J, leaving 8 bases between them. CDR1 is SGHVS, CDR2 FNYEAQ, per germline. The length of the CDR3 is 15 residues. The CDR3 spells CASSLGGLSNQPQHF. The CDR3 DNA is TGTGCCAGCAGCTTAGGAGGGTTAAGCAATCAGCCCCAGCATTTT.

This chain links TRBV6-1 with TRBJ2-7; D gene unclear. The V and J ends lost 2 bases and 0 bases respectively, with 11 bases between them. Looked up from germline, CDR1 is MNHNS and CDR2 is SASEGT. The CDR3 extends over 15 amino acids. The CDR3 bases are TGTGCCAGCAGTGAATTTGGTCAGAGCTCCTACGAGCAGTACTTC. Translated: CASSEFGQSSYEQYF.

This sequence joins TRBV5-1 and TRBJ2-5; weak D call: TRBD1 (7 bases). Trimming pared 6 bases from V and 0 bases from J, leaving 12 bases between. Germline V lookup: CDR1 SGHRS, CDR2 YFSETQ. The CDR3 length is 14 residues. The DNA for the CDR3 is TGCGCCAGCACGGAGGGGGCAAACCAAGAGACCCAGTACTTC. The encoded protein is CASTEGANQETQYF. Together with reference TRBV5-1 and TRBJ2-5, the CDR3 gives the full variable domain: KAGVTQTPRYLIKTRGQQVTLSCSPISGHRSVSWYQQTPGQGLQFLFEYFSETQRNKGNFPGRFSGRQFSNSRSEMNVSTLELGDSALYLCASTEGANQETQYFGPGTRLLVL.

The chain is built from TRBV7-3 and TRBJ1-1; D not resolved. Germline CDR1 reads SGHTA; CDR2 reads FQGTGA. Trimming pared 5 bases from V and 4 bases from J, leaving 11 bases between. The CDR3 spans 13 residues. CDR3 loop: CASSPTRGTEAFF. The CDR3, as DNA: TGTGCCAGCAGCCCCACCCGGGGCACTGAAGCTTTCTTT.

The chain combines TRBV11-2 with TRBJ1-1; the D is unclear. The germline V gene encodes CDR1 SGHAT and CDR2 FQNNGV. The V end was cut by 1 base, the J end by 4 bases, with 16 bases between. This CDR3 has 16 residues. CDR3 DNA sequence: TGTGCCAGCAGCTTAGCGTCAGCGGGTCCGATCACTGAAGCTTTCTTT. Its translation is CASSLASAGPITEAFF. Filled out from reference TRBV11-2 and TRBJ1-1, the complete variable domain reads EAGVAQSPRYKIIEKRQSVAFWCNPISGHATLYWYQQILGQGPKLLIQFQNNGVVDDSQLPKDRFSAERLKGVDSTLKIQPAKLEDSAVYLCASSLASAGPITEAFFGQGTRLTVV.

This clone is medium-sized (0.01 to 0.1%) in the sample. Distinct nucleotide sequences in the sample also encode this CDR3. The rearrangement links TRBV5-6 to TRBJ1-4; no clear D gene. Deletions cut 1 base from V and 0 bases from J, with 4 bases between. This CDR3 comprises 14 residues. Per the germline V gene, CDR1 is SGHDT and CDR2 is YYEEEE. This CDR3 is CASSLIATNEKLFF. The CDR3 nucleotides read TGTGCCAGCAGCTTGATCGCAACTAATGAAAAACTGTTTTTT.

This chain uses TRBV29-1 with TRBJ2-2, with D uncertain. Trimming pared 7 bases from V and 3 bases from J, leaving 9 bases between. The CDR3 extends over 12 amino acids. In germline, CDR1 is SQVTM, CDR2 ANQGSEA. The CDR3 reads CSGIIHTGELFF. Here the CDR3 DNA reads TGCAGCGGCATAATACACACCGGGGAGCTGTTTTTT.

The chain joins TRBV30 to TRBJ2-2; D is unclear. The CDR3 extends over 15 amino acids. Germline CDR1 is GTSNPN and CDR2 is SVGIG (reference sequence). Trimming took off 0 bases at V and 5 bases at J, with 13 bases between the two ends. For the CDR3, the DNA is TGTGCCTGGAGTGTATCTAACGGAAGGACCGGGGAGCTGTTTTTT. Amino acids: CAWSVSNGRTGELFF.

This clone has a handful of counts. The V gene is TRBV19, the J gene TRBJ1-5; D unresolved. CDR1 is LNHDA and CDR2 is SQIVND in the germline V gene (reference sequence). The CDR3 length is 15 residues. The germline V and J ends were trimmed by 3 bases and 1 base, with 10 bases remaining between them. CDR3 sequence reads: CASSMGLRSNQPQHF. For the CDR3, the DNA is TGTGCCAGTAGTATGGGGTTGCGAAGCAATCAGCCCCAGCATTTT.

V gene TRBV9 combines with J gene TRBJ1-2; no definite D call. Trimming took off 4 bases at V and 3 bases at J, with 16 bases between the two ends. This CDR3 comprises 15 residues. Germline CDR1 is SGDLS and CDR2 is YYNGEE. The CDR3 sequence: CASSYTADPYYGYTF. CDR3 DNA: TGTGCCAGCAGCTACACAGCGGATCCTTACTATGGCTACACCTTC. Variable domain in full (rest from reference TRBV9 and TRBJ1-2): DSGVTQTPKHLITATGQRVTLRCSPRSGDLSVYWYQQSLDQGLQFLIQYYNGEERAKGNILERFSAQQFPDLHSELNLSSLELGDSALYFCASSYTADPYYGYTFGSGTRLTVV.

This clone was recorded only once. V and J are TRBV5-1 and TRBJ2-1; no reliable D call. This CDR3 contains 15 residues. V lost 5 bases to trimming and J lost 0 bases, with 12 bases between them. Germline CDR1 is SGHRS and CDR2 is YFSETQ. The CDR3 DNA reads as TGCGCCAGCAGAGAGACTCCGAGCTCCTACAATGAGCAGTTCTTC. Amino acids: CASRETPSSYNEQFF.